The 2 T cell receptor beta chains below were found in one sample sequenced in a study of blood T cells in healthy people across ages. A second roughly 6 to 11 cycle PCR used barcoded and J-beta primers. TCRdb redid the calling of the 5' RACE reads with MiXCR, one entry per CDR3 protein. The profile shows 700,000 or so distinct CDR3 sequences, approximately 21% of them singletons. The sample comprised blood. These TCRs come from a man aged 70-80 years in good health.

This clonotype was observed a handful of times. The V gene is TRBV18, the J gene TRBJ2-5; 7 bases are a match to TRBD2. This CDR3 is 15 amino acids long. Germline V gene lookup returns CDR1 KGHSH and CDR2 LQKENI. V lost 6 bases and J lost 1; bases outside the gene matches: 8. CDR3 nucleotide sequence: TGTGCCAGCTCTCCCGTGCGGGGGAGCCAAGAGACCCAGTACTTC. Translating gives CASSPVRGSQETQYF.

CDR3 DNA: TGTGCCAGCAGGGGACAGGGGGCAGTAAGGAATCAGCCCCAGCATTTT. It yields the protein CASRGQGAVRNQPQHF. The rearrangement joins TRBV12-3 or TRBV12-4 to TRBJ1-5; 12 nucleotides agree with TRBD1. The length of the CDR3 is 16 residues. V lost 6 bases to trimming and J lost 4 bases; unmatched junction nucleotides: 7.